This is a list of T cell receptor beta chains from one sample in a study of cytomegalovirus exposure and HLA in healthy donors. Sequenced by immunoSEQ multiplex PCR; TCRdb stores in-frame clones only, minus some. The sample consists of 140,000 or so clones, around 89% of them appearing once. The sample taken for sequencing was PBMCs. The receptors shown here come from a woman aged 25-40 years in good health and CMV-seropositive. CDR3s include the opening cysteine and the closing phenylalanine or tryptophan. Fields, in order: clone size, V gene, J gene, D gene, CDR3 DNA, CDR3 protein. The D gene is left open where the match is weak. For some rows the clone size is stated as once, few or many, or as a class when expanded; others skip it.

NA	TRBV2	TRBJ2-5	TRBD2	TGTGCCAGCAGGGGGACTAGCGGGAGCTTTGTGGAGACCCAGTACTTC	CASRGTSGSFVETQYF
once	TRBV29-1	TRBJ2-1	TRBD2	TGCAGCGCCCGACTAGCTAAGAGCTATGAGCAGTTCTTC	CSARLAKSYEQFF
NA	TRBV19	TRBJ1-4	NA	TGTGCCAGTAGTACCAACCTGTACGGGGCTAATGAAAAACTGTTTTTT	CASSTNLYGANEKLFF
NA	TRBV19	TRBJ2-2	NA	TGTGCCAGTAGACAGGGAAGCACCGGGGAGCTGTTTTTT	CASRQGSTGELFF
NA	TRBV9	TRBJ2-5	TRBD2	TGTGCCAGCAGCGTAGATCCTAGCGGGGAAGAGACCCAGTACTTC	CASSVDPSGEETQYF
NA	TRBV2	TRBJ1-2	NA	TGTGCCACCAGCGGGAGGGCGGGAGACTATGGCTACACCTTC	CATSGRAGDYGYTF
few	TRBV2	TRBJ1-6	TRBD1	TGTGCCAGCAGTGGGACAGGGGTCTCCTATAATTCACCCCTCCACTTT	CASSGTGVSYNSPLHF
many	TRBV27	TRBJ2-5	TRBD1	TGTGCCAGCAGTTTTGGCGTGGGACAGGGGCTAGGGGCCCAGTACTTC	CASSFGVGQGLGAQYF
NA	TRBV27	TRBJ2-5	TRBD2	TGTGCCAGCACTTCCCAATGGGAGGGTAGAGAGACCCAGTACTTC	CASTSQWEGRETQYF
NA	TRBV19	TRBJ2-2	NA	TGTGCCAGTAGTATAGACAGCGCGAGAGCCGGGGAGCTGTTTTTT	CASSIDSARAGELFF
NA	TRBV5-1	TRBJ2-3	TRBD2	TGCGCCAGCAGCTTGGAGGCTAGCGGGAAAGGAGATACGCAGTATTTT	CASSLEASGKGDTQYF
NA	TRBV12-5	TRBJ2-1	NA	TGTGCTAGTGGTTTGTTACCTAGCAATGAGCAGTTCTTC	CASGLLPSNEQFF
NA	TRBV2	TRBJ2-4	TRBD1	TGTGCCAGCAGCTTTAGGGGGCAAGGTGCCAAAAACATTCAGTACTTC	CASSFRGQGAKNIQYF
NA	TRBV4-1	TRBJ2-1	TRBD2	TGCGCCAGCAGCCAAGATCGGACTAGCGGGAGCTATGAGCAGTTCTTC	CASSQDRTSGSYEQFF
NA	TRBV6-4	TRBJ2-2	TRBD2	TGTGCCAGCAGTGACTCTCAGGCGGGAGTCGGGGAGCTGTTTTTT	CASSDSQAGVGELFF
once	TRBV18	TRBJ1-5	TRBD1	TGTGCCAGCTCACCACAGGGGGCTGGAAGCAATCAGCCCCAGCATTTT	CASSPQGAGSNQPQHF
NA	TRBV6-1	TRBJ2-1	TRBD1	TGTGCCAGCCACCGGGACAGGGGTTACAATGAGCAGTTCTTC	CASHRDRGYNEQFF
NA	TRBV27	TRBJ1-2	NA	TGTGCCAGCAGTGACTGGGACTCTTGGCATGGCTACACCTTC	CASSDWDSWHGYTF
NA	TRBV18	TRBJ2-1	TRBD1	TGTGCCAGCTCACCCCGGGACAGGGGACGGCATGAGCAGTTCTTC	CASSPRDRGRHEQFF
NA	TRBV27	TRBJ1-1	TRBD1	TGTGCCAGCAGTTTATCGTACAGGGGGAAAGCTTTCTTT	CASSLSYRGKAFF
NA	TRBV5-1	TRBJ1-6	NA	TGCGCCAGCAGCTTGGCCAGGACAGCGTATAATTCACCCCTCCACTTT	CASSLARTAYNSPLHF
NA	TRBV2	TRBJ2-5	NA	TGTGCCAGCAGTGATCCGGGGGAAGAGACCCAGTACTTC	CASSDPGEETQYF
NA	TRBV9	TRBJ2-2	TRBD2	TGTGCCAGCAGCTCTCGGACTAGCGGGGAAACCGGGGAGCTGTTTTTT	CASSSRTSGETGELFF
NA	TRBV5-1	TRBJ2-1	TRBD1	TGCGCCAGCAGCTTGAGACAGGGCTACAATGAGCAGTTCTTC	CASSLRQGYNEQFF
NA	TRBV5-4	TRBJ2-5	NA	TGTGCCAGCAGCTTGGGGACAGTGGTGGAGACCCAGTACTTC	CASSLGTVVETQYF
NA	TRBV18	TRBJ2-7	NA	TGTGCCAGCTCAGATTCGTTTTTATCGGACGAGCAGTACTTC	CASSDSFLSDEQYF
NA	TRBV2	TRBJ2-7	TRBD2	TGTGCCAGCAGGGAGAGGGCGGGAGCTTCTTCCTACGAGCAGTACTTC	CASRERAGASSYEQYF
NA	TRBV7-9	TRBJ1-2	NA	TGTGCCAGCAGCTCGGCGGGGGCCTACTATGGCTACACCTTC	CASSSAGAYYGYTF
NA	TRBV28	TRBJ1-4	TRBD1	TGTGCCAGCACCACCGGGACAGGGGGCCGAAAACTGTTTTTT	CASTTGTGGRKLFF
NA	TRBV18	TRBJ2-7	TRBD1	TGTGCCAGCTCACCCCGGGACAGGGTAGTTTACGAGCAGTACTTC	CASSPRDRVVYEQYF
NA	TRBV6-6	TRBJ2-3	TRBD2	TGTGCCAGCCCGCCCGCGGGGGGACCTCTCACAGATACGCAGTATTTT	CASPPAGGPLTDTQYF
NA	TRBV6-6	TRBJ2-3	TRBD2	TGTGCCAGCAGTTACTCAGGCGGGAGTAGAGATACGCAGTATTTT	CASSYSGGSRDTQYF
NA	TRBV4-2	TRBJ2-7	NA	TGTGCCAGCAGCCAAGATCAGGGACTCGGACTATACGAGCAGTACTTC	CASSQDQGLGLYEQYF
NA	TRBV7-2	TRBJ1-5	NA	TGTGCCAGCAGCTTAGAGTTTGGGGCAGGGGCTCAGCCCCAGCATTTT	CASSLEFGAGAQPQHF
NA	TRBV5-6	TRBJ2-2	NA	TGTGCCAGCAGCTTGAGCGGAAGAACAACCGGGGAGCTGTTTTTT	CASSLSGRTTGELFF
once	TRBV6-1	TRBJ1-1	NA	TGTGCCAGCAGTGAAGTTTCTCGAGCTTTCTTT	CASSEVSRAFF
NA	TRBV6-1	TRBJ2-7	TRBD1	TGTGCCAGCAGGACCGGAGGACAGGGCCACGAGCAGTACTTC	CASRTGGQGHEQYF
NA	TRBV6-6	TRBJ2-1	NA	TGTGCCAGCAGTTACGTTAGAAACAATGAGCAGTTCTTC	CASSYVRNNEQFF
NA	TRBV28	TRBJ1-2	NA	TGTGCCAGCAGTTTTCAGGACGGGGTGGACTATGGCTACACCTTC	CASSFQDGVDYGYTF
NA	TRBV4-1	TRBJ2-1	TRBD2	TGCGCCAGCAGCCAAGAGGGCTCGGTAGCGGGAGACTATGAGCAGTTCTTC	CASSQEGSVAGDYEQFF
NA	TRBV7-8	TRBJ2-3	NA	TGTGCCAGCAGCTTAGTTGCGGAGACAGATACGCAGTATTTT	CASSLVAETDTQYF
NA	TRBV11-2	TRBJ1-5	NA	TGTGCCAGCAGCAGAGGGACTGTGAGTGATCAGCCCCAGCATTTT	CASSRGTVSDQPQHF
many	TRBV6-1	TRBJ2-1	NA	TGTGCCAGCACCCCCGGGGAGGATTCGTCCAATGAGCAGTTCTTC	CASTPGEDSSNEQFF
NA	TRBV28	TRBJ1-1	NA	TGTGCCAGCAGAATCCAGGGTCGAGCTTTCTTT	CASRIQGRAFF
NA	TRBV5-1	TRBJ2-3	NA	TGCGCCAGCAGCTTGCGGGCAGATACGCAGTATTTT	CASSLRADTQYF
NA	TRBV28	TRBJ1-5	NA	TGTGCCAGCAGTTTTAACATATATAGCAATCAGCCCCAGCATTTT	CASSFNIYSNQPQHF
NA	TRBV27	TRBJ2-3	TRBD2	TGTGCCAGCAGTCCTACTAGCGGGGGCACAGATACGCAGTATTTT	CASSPTSGGTDTQYF